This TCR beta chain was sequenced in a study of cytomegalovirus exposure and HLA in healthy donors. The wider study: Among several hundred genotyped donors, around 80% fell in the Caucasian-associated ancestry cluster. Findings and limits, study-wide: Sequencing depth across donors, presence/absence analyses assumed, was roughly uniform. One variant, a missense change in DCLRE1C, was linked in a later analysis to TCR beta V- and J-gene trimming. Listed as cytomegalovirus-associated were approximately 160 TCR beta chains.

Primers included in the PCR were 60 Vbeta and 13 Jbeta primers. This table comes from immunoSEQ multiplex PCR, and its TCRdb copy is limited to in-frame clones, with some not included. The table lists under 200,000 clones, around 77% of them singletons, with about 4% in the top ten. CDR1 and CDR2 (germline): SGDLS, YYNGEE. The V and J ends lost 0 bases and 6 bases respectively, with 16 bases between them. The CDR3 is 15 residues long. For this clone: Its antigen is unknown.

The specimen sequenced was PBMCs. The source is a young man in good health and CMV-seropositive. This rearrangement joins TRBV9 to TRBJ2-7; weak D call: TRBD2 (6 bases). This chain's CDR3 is CASSVGAGEAGEQYF. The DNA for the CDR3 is TGTGCCAGCAGCGTAGGGGCCGGGGAGGCGGGCGAGCAGTACTTC.